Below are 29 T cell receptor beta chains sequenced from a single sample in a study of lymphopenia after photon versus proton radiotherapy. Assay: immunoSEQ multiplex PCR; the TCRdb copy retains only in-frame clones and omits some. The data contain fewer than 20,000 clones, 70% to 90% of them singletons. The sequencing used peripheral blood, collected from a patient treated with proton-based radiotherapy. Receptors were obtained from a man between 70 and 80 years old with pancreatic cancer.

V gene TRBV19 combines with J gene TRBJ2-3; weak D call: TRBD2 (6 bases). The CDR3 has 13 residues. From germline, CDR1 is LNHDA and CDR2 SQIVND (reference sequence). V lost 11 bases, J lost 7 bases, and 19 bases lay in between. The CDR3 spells CAVGGGTRYTQYF. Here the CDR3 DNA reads TGTGCCGTGGGTGGCGGGACCCGTTATACGCAGTATTTT.

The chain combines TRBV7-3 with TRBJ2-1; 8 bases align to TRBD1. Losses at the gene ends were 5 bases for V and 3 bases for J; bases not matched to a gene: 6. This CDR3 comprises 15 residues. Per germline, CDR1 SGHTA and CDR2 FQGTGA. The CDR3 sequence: CASSTPTGDYNEQFF. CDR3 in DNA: TGTGCCAGCAGCACACCGACAGGGGACTACAATGAGCAGTTCTTC.

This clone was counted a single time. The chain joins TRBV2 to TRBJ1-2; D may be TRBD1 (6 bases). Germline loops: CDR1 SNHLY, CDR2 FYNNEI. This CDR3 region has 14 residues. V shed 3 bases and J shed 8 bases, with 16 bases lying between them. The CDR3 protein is CASSDRGLNSGYTF. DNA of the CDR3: TGTGCCAGCAGTGACAGGGGCTTAAACTCAGGCTACACCTTC. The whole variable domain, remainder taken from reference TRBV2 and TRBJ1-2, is EPEVTQTPSHQVTQMGQEVILRCVPISNHLYFYWYRQILGQKVEFLVSFYNNEISEKSEIFDDQFSVERPDGSNFTLKIRSTKLEDSAMYFCASSDRGLNSGYTFGSGTRLTVV.

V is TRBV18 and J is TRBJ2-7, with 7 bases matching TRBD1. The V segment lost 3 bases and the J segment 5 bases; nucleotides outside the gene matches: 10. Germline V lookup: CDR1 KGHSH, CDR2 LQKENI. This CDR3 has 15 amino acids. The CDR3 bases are TGTGCCAGCTCACCCCCACGGCCAGGGGGTAACGAGCAGTACTTC. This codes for CASSPPRPGGNEQYF. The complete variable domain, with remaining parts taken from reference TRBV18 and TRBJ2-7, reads NAGVMQNPRHLVRRRGQEARLRCSPMKGHSHVYWYRQLPEEGLKFMVYLQKENIIDESGMPKERFSAEFPKEGPSILRIQQVVRGDSAAYFCASSPPRPGGNEQYFGPGTRLTVT.

CDR3 region: CASSPDPYRGREAFF. The CDR3 nucleotides are TGTGCCAGCTCACCAGATCCGTACCGTGGAAGGGAAGCTTTCTTT. The rearrangement links TRBV18 to TRBJ1-1; no firm D call. The V gene lost 2 bases and the J gene lost 8 bases, with 18 bases spanning the gap. The CDR3 consists of 15 residues. CDR1 and CDR2 (germline): KGHSH, LQKENI.

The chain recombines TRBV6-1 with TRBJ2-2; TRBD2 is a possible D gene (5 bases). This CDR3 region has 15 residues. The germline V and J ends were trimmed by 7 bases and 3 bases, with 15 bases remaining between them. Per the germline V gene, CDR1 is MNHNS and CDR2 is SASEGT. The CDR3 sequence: CASIYGNLDTGELFF. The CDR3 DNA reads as TGTGCCAGCATATACGGGAATCTGGACACCGGGGAGCTGTTTTTT.

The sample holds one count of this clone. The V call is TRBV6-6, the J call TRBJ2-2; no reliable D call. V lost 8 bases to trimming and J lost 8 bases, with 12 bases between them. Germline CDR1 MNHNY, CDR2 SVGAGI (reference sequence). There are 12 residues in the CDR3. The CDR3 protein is CASRVGTGELFF. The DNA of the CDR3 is TGTGCCAGCCGGGTGGGTACGGGGGAGCTGTTTTTT.

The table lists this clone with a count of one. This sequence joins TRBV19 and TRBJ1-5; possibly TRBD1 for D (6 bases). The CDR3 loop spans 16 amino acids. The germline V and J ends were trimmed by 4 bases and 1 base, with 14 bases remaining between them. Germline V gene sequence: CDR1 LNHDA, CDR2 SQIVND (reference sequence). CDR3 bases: TGTGCCAGTAGTAATATAGGGACATTGAGCAATCAGCCCCAGCATTTT. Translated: CASSNIGTLSNQPQHF. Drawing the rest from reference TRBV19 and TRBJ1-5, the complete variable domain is DGGITQSPKYLFRKEGQNVTLSCEQNLNHDAMYWYRQDPGQGLRLIYYSQIVNDFQKGDIAEGYSVSREKKESFPLTVTSAQKNPTAFYLCASSNIGTLSNQPQHFGDGTRLSIL.

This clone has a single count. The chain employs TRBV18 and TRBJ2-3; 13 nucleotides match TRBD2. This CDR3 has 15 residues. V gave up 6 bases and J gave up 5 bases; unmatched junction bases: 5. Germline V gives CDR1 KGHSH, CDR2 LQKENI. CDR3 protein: CASSQLAGGRDTQYF. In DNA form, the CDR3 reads TGTGCCAGCTCCCAACTAGCGGGGGGGCGAGATACGCAGTATTTT.

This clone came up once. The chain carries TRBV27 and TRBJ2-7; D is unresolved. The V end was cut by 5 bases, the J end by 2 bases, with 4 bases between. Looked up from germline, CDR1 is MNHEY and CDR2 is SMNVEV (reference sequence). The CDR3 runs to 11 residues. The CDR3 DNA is TGTGCCAGCAGTGGCACCTACGAGCAGTACTTC. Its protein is CASSGTYEQYF.

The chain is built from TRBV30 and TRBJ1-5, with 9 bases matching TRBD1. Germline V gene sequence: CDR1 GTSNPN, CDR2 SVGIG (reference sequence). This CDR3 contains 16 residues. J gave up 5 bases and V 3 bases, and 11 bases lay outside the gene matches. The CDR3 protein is CAWSLQGQGVHQPQHF. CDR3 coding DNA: TGTGCCTGGAGCCTCCAGGGACAGGGCGTCCATCAGCCCCAGCATTTT.

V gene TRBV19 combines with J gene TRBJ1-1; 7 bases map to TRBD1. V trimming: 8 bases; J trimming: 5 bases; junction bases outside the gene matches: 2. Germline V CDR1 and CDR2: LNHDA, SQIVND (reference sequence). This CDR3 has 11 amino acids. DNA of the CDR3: TGTGCCAGTGCAGGGGGGACTGAAGCTTTCTTT. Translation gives CASAGGTEAFF.

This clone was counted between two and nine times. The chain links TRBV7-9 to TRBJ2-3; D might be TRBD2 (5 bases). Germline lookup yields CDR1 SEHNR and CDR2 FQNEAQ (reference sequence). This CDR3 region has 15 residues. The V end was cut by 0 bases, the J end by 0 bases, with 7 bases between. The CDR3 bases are TGTGCCAGCAGCTTAGCGGAGGATAGCACAGATACGCAGTATTTT. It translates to CASSLAEDSTDTQYF.

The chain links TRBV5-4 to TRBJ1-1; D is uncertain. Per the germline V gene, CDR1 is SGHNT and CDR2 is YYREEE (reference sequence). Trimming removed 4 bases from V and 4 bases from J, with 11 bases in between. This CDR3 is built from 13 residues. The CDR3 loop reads CASSLNPRTEAFF. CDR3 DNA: TGTGCCAGCAGCCTTAACCCCCGCACTGAAGCTTTCTTT.

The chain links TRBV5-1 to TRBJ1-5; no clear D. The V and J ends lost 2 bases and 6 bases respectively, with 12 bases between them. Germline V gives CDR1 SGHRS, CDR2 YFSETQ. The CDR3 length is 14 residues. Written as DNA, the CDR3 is TGCGCCAGCAGCTTAGGCAGCACGGGTCAGCCCCAGCATTTT. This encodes CASSLGSTGQPQHF. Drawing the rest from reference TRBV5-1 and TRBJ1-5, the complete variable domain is KAGVTQTPRYLIKTRGQQVTLSCSPISGHRSVSWYQQTPGQGLQFLFEYFSETQRNKGNFPGRFSGRQFSNSRSEMNVSTLELGDSALYLCASSLGSTGQPQHFGDGTRLSIL.

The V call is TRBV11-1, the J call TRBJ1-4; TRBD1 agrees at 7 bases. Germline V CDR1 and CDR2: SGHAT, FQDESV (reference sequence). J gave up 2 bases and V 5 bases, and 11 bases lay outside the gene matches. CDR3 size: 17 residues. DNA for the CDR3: TGTGCCAGCAGCCCAAGGGACAGTCGGTCCACTAATGAAAAACTGTTTTTT. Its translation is CASSPRDSRSTNEKLFF.

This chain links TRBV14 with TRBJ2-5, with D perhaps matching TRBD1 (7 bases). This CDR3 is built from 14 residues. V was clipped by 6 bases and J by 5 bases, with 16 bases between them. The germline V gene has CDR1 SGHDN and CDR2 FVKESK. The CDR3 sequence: CASRRGGGRETQYF. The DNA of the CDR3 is TGTGCCAGCAGGCGTGGAGGGGGCCGGGAGACCCAGTACTTC. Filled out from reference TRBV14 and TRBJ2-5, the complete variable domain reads EAGVTQFPSHSVIEKGQTVTLRCDPISGHDNLYWYRRVMGKEIKFLLHFVKESKQDESGMPNNRFLAERTGGTYSTLKVQPAELEDSGVYFCASRRGGGRETQYFGPGTRLLVL.

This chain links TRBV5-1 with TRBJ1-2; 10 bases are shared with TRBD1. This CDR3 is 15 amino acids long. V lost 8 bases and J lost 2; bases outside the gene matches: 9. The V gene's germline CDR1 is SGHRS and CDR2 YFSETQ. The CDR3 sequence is CASKAGTGVNYGYTF. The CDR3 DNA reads TGCGCCAGTAAGGCCGGGACAGGGGTAAACTATGGCTACACCTTC.

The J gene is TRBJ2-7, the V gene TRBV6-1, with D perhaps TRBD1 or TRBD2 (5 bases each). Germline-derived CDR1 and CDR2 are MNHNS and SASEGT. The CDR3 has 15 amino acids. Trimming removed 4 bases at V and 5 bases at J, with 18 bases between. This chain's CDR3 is CASSALTGTTHEQYF. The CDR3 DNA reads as TGTGCCAGCAGTGCACTCACCGGGACGACACACGAGCAGTACTTC.

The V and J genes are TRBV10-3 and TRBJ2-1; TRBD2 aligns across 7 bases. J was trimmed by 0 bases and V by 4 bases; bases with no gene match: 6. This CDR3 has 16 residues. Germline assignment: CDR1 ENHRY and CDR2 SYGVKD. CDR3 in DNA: TGTGCCATCAGTGCGGGTCGGGAGGCCTCCTACAATGAGCAGTTCTTC. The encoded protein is CAISAGREASYNEQFF.

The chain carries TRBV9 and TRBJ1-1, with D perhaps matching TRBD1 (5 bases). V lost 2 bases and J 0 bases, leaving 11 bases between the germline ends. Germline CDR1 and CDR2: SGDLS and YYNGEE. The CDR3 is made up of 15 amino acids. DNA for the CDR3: TGTGCCAGCAGCGTGGGAGGGGCCTTGAACACTGAAGCTTTCTTT. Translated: CASSVGGALNTEAFF. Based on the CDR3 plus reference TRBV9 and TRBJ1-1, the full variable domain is DSGVTQTPKHLITATGQRVTLRCSPRSGDLSVYWYQQSLDQGLQFLIQYYNGEERAKGNILERFSAQQFPDLHSELNLSSLELGDSALYFCASSVGGALNTEAFFGQGTRLTVV.

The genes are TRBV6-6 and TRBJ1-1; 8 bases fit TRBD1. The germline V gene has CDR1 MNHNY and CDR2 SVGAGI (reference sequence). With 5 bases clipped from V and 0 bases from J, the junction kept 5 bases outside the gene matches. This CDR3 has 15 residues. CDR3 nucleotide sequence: TGTGCCAGCAGTCACGGACAGGGACTGAACACTGAAGCTTTCTTT. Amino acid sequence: CASSHGQGLNTEAFF.

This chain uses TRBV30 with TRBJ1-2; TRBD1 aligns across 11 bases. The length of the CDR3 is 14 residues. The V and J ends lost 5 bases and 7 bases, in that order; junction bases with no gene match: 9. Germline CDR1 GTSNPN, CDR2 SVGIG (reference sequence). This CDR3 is CAWGTGTGGLGYTF. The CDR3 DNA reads TGTGCCTGGGGAACCGGGACAGGGGGACTTGGCTACACCTTC.

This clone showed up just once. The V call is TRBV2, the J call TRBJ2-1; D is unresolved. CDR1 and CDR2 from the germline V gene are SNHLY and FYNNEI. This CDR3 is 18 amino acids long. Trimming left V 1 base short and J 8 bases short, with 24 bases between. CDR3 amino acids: CASSEDRHWASRADEQFF. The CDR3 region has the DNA TGTGCCAGCAGTGAAGATCGACACTGGGCTAGTAGGGCCGATGAGCAGTTCTTC.

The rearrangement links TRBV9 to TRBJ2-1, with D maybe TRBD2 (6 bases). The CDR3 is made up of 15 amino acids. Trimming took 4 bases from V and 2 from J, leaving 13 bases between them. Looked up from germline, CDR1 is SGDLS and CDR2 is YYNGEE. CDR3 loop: CASSRGLDAYNEQFF. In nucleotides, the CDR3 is TGTGCCAGCAGCCGGGGACTGGACGCCTACAATGAGCAGTTCTTC.

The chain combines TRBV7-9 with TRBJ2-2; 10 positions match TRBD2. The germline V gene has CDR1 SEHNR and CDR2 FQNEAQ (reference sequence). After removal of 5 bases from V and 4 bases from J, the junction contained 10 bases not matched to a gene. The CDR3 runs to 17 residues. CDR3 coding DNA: TGTGCCAGCAGCACCCGAGCGAGCGGGGGGGTCACCGGGGAGCTGTTTTTT. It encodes CASSTRASGGVTGELFF.

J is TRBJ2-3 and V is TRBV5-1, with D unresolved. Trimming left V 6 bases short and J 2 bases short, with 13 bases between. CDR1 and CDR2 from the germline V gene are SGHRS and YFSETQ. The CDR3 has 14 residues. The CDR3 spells CASTLNPDTDTQYF. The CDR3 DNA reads TGCGCCAGCACCCTCAACCCGGACACAGATACGCAGTATTTT.

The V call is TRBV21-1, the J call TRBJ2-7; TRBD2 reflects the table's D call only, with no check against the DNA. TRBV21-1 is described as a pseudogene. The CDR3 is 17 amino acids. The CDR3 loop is CASSKRTSGRVFYEQYF. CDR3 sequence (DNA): TGTGCCAGCAGCAAACGGACTAGCGGGAGAGTGTTCTACGAGCAGTACTTC.

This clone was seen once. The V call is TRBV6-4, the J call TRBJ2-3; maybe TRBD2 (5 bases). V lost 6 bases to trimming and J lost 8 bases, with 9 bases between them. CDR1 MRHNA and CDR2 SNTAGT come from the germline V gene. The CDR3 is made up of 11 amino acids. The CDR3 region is CASSLGGTQYF. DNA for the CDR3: TGTGCCAGCAGCCTTGGAGGTACGCAGTATTTT.